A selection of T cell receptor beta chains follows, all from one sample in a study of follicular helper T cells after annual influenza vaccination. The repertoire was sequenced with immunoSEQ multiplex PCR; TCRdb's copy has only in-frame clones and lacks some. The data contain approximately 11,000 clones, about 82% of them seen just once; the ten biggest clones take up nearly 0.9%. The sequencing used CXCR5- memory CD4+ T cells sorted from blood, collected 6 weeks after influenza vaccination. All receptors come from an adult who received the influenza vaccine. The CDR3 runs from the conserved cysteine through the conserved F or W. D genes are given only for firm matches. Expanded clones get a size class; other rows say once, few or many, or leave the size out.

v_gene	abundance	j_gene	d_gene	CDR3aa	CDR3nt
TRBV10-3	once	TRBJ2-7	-	CAISESRGRGEGQYF	TGTGCCATCAGTGAGTCTCGCGGGCGCGGTGAGGGACAGTACTTC
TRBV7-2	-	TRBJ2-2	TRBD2	CASRSLAGVRTGELFF	TGTGCCAGCAGATCCTTAGCGGGAGTACGTACCGGGGAGCTGTTTTTT
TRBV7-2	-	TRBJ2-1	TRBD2	CASSSVFRSGGEQFF	TGTGCCAGCAGCTCAGTGTTTCGCAGCGGGGGTGAGCAGTTCTTC
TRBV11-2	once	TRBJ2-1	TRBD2	CASSLGIQRGNNEQFF	TGTGCCAGCAGCTTAGGAATCCAGCGGGGCAACAATGAGCAGTTCTTC
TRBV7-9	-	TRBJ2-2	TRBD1	CASSWRTGTGELFF	TGTGCCAGCAGTTGGAGGACAGGGACCGGGGAGCTGTTTTTT
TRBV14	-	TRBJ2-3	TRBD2	CASSISGPSTDTQYF	TGTGCCAGCAGCATTAGCGGGCCTAGCACAGATACGCAGTATTTT
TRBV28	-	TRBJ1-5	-	CASSLERGARKPQHF	TGTGCCAGCAGCCTCGAAAGAGGGGCGAGAAAGCCCCAGCATTTT
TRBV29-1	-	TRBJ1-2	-	CSDSQGTYGYTF	TGCAGCGACTCACAGGGAACCTATGGCTACACCTTC
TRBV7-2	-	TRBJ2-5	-	CASSSTGLAETQYF	TGTGCCAGCAGCTCTACAGGGTTGGCGGAGACCCAGTACTTC
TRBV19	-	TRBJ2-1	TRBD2	CASSPSGRLRAGEQFF	TGTGCCAGTAGTCCTAGCGGGAGGTTACGCGCTGGTGAGCAGTTCTTC
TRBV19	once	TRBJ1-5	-	CASTERAYSNQPQHF	TGTGCCAGCACCGAGAGGGCGTATAGCAATCAGCCCCAGCATTTT
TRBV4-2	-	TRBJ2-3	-	CASSQERTDTQYF	TGTGCCAGCAGCCAAGAGAGGACAGATACGCAGTATTTT
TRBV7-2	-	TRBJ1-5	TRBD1	CASSLVGTGSNQPQHF	TGTGCCAGCAGCTTGGTCGGGACAGGTAGCAATCAGCCCCAGCATTTT
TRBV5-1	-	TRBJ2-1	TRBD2	CASSLELAASSYNEQFF	TGCGCCAGCAGCTTGGAGCTAGCGGCGAGCTCCTACAATGAGCAGTTCTTC
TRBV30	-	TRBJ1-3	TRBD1	CAWRYRDRGQSGNTIYF	TGTGCCTGGAGGTACCGGGACAGGGGGCAAAGTGGAAACACCATATATTTT
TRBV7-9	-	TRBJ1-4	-	CASTHAGTNNEKLFF	TGTGCCAGCACCCATGCCGGGACCAACAATGAAAAACTGTTTTTT
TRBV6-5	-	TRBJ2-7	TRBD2	CASTEREKAYEQYF	TGTGCCAGCACCGAGCGGGAGAAGGCTTACGAGCAGTACTTC
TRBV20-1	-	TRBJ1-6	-	CSAPKIHF	TGCAGTGCCCCCAAGATCCACTTT
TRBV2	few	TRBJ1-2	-	CASTVAVYGYTF	TGTGCCAGCACGGTCGCCGTATATGGCTACACCTTC
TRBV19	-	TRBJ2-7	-	CASSPQRAAYEQYF	TGTGCCAGTAGTCCCCAGCGGGCCGCCTACGAGCAGTACTTC
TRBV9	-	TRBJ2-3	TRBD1	CASSLGQGESTDTQYF	TGTGCCAGCAGCCTCGGACAGGGCGAGAGCACAGATACGCAGTATTTT
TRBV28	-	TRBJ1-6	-	CASRNKEHSPLHF	TGTGCCAGCCGGAACAAGGAACACTCACCCCTCCACTTT
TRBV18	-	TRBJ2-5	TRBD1	CASSPATGVQETQYF	TGTGCCAGCTCACCAGCGACAGGGGTCCAAGAGACCCAGTACTTC
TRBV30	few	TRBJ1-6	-	CAWSAPGHSYNSPLHF	TGTGCCTGGAGTGCCCCGGGCCACTCCTATAATTCACCCCTCCACTTT
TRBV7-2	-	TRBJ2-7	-	CASSDRYEQYF	TGTGCCAGCAGCGATCGCTACGAGCAGTACTTC
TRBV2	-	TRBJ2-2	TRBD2	CASSPKAGGNTGELFF	TGTGCCAGCAGCCCAAAGGCGGGGGGTAACACCGGGGAGCTGTTTTTT
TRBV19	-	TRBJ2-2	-	CASSPGRGRNTGELFF	TGTGCCAGTAGCCCTGGCCGGGGGCGGAACACCGGGGAGCTGTTTTTT
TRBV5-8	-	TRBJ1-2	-	CASSLLQNYGYTF	TGTGCCAGCAGCTTGTTACAGAACTATGGCTACACCTTC
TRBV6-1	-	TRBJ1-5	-	CASTANRAGNQPQHF	TGTGCCAGCACCGCCAACAGGGCTGGCAATCAGCCCCAGCATTTT
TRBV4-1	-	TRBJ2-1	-	CASSRPGYSSYNEQFF	TGCGCCAGCAGCCGGCCGGGATACAGCTCCTACAATGAGCAGTTCTTC
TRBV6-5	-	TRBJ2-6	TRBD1	CASSWTGSSGANVLTF	TGTGCCAGCAGTTGGACAGGGAGCTCTGGGGCCAACGTCCTGACTTTC
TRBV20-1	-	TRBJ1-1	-	CSALHTEAFF	TGCAGTGCTTTGCACACTGAAGCTTTCTTT
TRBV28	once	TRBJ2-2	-	CASRLQTGELFF	TGTGCCAGCAGATTACAGACCGGGGAGCTGTTTTTT
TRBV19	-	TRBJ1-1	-	CASSPPGERRYEAFF	TGTGCCAGTAGTCCCCCGGGGGAGAGAAGGTATGAAGCTTTCTTT
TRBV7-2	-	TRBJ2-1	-	CASSKDRFSYNEQFF	TGTGCCAGCAGCAAAGACAGGTTCTCCTACAATGAGCAGTTCTTC
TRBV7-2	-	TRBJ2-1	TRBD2	CASSKLAGGGHNEQFF	TGTGCCAGCAGCAAACTAGCGGGAGGGGGGCACAATGAGCAGTTCTTC
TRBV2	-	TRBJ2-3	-	CASSALKGADTQYF	TGTGCCAGCAGTGCTCTAAAAGGCGCAGATACGCAGTATTTT
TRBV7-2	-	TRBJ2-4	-	CASSLHALGGQNIQYF	TGTGCCAGCAGTTTACACGCTCTCGGCGGACAAAACATTCAGTACTTC
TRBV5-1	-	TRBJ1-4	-	CASGQGNNEKLFF	TGCGCCAGTGGGCAGGGAAATAATGAAAAACTGTTTTTT
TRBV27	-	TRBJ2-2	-	CASSLDNFTPGNGELFF	TGTGCCAGCAGTTTGGATAACTTCACCCCCGGGAACGGGGAGCTGTTTTTT
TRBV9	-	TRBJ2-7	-	CASSVGLGGYEQYF	TGTGCCAGCAGCGTGGGACTGGGGGGCTACGAGCAGTACTTC
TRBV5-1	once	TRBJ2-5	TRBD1	CASSSTGGAETQYF	TGCGCCAGCAGCTCGACAGGGGGCGCGGAGACCCAGTACTTC
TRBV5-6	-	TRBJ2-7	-	CASSHDSLYEQYF	TGTGCCAGCAGCCACGACAGTCTATACGAGCAGTACTTC
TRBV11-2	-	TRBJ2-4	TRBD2	CASSVGGGSDIQYF	TGTGCCAGCAGCGTCGGGGGGGGTAGCGACATTCAGTACTTC
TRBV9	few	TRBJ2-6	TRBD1	CASSLQGAGANVLTF	TGTGCCAGCAGCCTGCAGGGGGCCGGGGCCAACGTCCTGACTTTC
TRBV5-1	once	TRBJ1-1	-	CASSLSVGNTEAFF	TGCGCCAGCAGCTTGTCCGTTGGGAACACTGAAGCTTTCTTT
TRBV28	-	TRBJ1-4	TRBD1	CASSGGTGFEKLFF	TGTGCCAGCAGTGGGGGGACAGGGTTTGAAAAACTGTTTTTT